One and the same sample provided the 27 T cell receptor beta chains below, sequenced in a study of T cell repertoires in cytomegalovirus infection. TCRdb itself ran the reads through MiXCR, one entry per CDR3 protein. The data contain a few hundred thousand distinct CDR3 sequences, 26% of them singletons. Sequenced sample: PBMCs. The receptors derive from a human donor in good health (CMV status not recorded). Some clones in this sample may be carry-over from other donors' samples.

The chain links TRBV6-2 or TRBV6-3 to TRBJ2-7; TRBD1 is a possible D gene (6 bases). The CDR3 has 13 residues. The germline V gene has CDR1 MNHEY and CDR2 SVGEGT. V lost 3 bases, J lost 3 bases, and 9 bases lay in between. DNA for the CDR3: TGTGCCAGCAGTTATGGGACAAACTACGAGCAGTACGTC. Protein product: CASSYGTNYEQYV.

This clonotype was recorded many times. J is TRBJ1-3 and V is TRBV7-2; D gene uncertain. The CDR3 sequence is 14 residues long. The germline V gene has CDR1 SGHTA and CDR2 FQGNSA. Trimming cost V 3 bases and J 3 bases, with 9 bases left between them. Here the CDR3 DNA reads TGTGCCAGCAGCTTGAAGTTAAATGGAAACACCATATATTTT. It translates to CASSLKLNGNTIYF.

The chain employs TRBV11-1 and TRBJ2-5; D is ambiguous. V was clipped by 1 base and J by 3 bases, with 9 bases between them. Germline V gives CDR1 SGHAT, CDR2 FQDESV (reference sequence). The CDR3 consists of 14 residues. The DNA for the CDR3 is TGTGCCAGCAGCTTAGGTCAAAGAGAAGAGACCCAGTACTTC. It codes for CASSLGQREETQYF. The complete variable domain, with remaining parts taken from reference TRBV11-1 and TRBJ2-5, reads EAEVAQSPRYKITEKSQAVAFWCDPISGHATLYWYRQILGQGPELLVQFQDESVVDDSQLPKDRFSAERLKGVDSTLKIQPAELGDSAMYLCASSLGQREETQYFGPGTRLLVL.

This clonotype was counted only a few times. The chain joins TRBV2 to TRBJ2-5; D uncertain. This CDR3 region has 17 residues. The germline CDR1 and CDR2 sequences are SNHLY and FYNNEI. V was pared by 4 bases and J by 5 bases, with 23 bases between. As DNA, the CDR3 is TGTGCCAGCAGTGTAACATCGACGGATTCTGTTTGGGAGACCCAGTACTTC. Translated, it gives CASSVTSTDSVWETQYF. The variable domain in full, with the rest retrieved from reference TRBV2 and TRBJ2-5, is EPEVTQTPSHQVTQMGQEVILRCVPISNHLYFYWYRQILGQKVEFLVSFYNNEISEKSEIFDDQFSVERPDGSNFTLKIRSTKLEDSAMYFCASSVTSTDSVWETQYFGPGTRLLVL.

With regard to this clonotype: A clone one base away is much larger, so this may be a read error. This chain connects TRBV7-8 to TRBJ2-3; D may be TRBD1 (5 bases). The germline CDR1 and CDR2 sequences are SGHVS and FQNEAQ. This CDR3 comprises 16 residues. V was cut by 1 base and J by 5 bases, with 16 bases left in between. CDR3 residues: CASSLEPTQGRDTQYF. The CDR3 DNA reads as TGTGCCAGCAGCTTAGAACCCACCCAGGGCAGAGATACGCAGTATTTT.

The chain employs TRBV6-6 and TRBJ2-1; D is uncertain. CDR1 and CDR2 from the germline V gene are MNHNY and SVGAGI (reference sequence). This CDR3 comprises 12 residues. V was shortened by 0 bases and J by 8 bases, with 5 bases between the two germline ends. The DNA of the CDR3 is TGTGCCAGCAGTTACTCGTATTATGAGCAGTTCTTC. As protein: CASSYSYYEQFF.

V usage is TRBV6-1 and J usage is TRBJ2-7; 8 bases agree with TRBD2. Trimming at V came to 4 bases and at J to 3 bases, leaving 2 bases not matched to a gene. This CDR3 comprises 13 residues. Per the germline V gene, CDR1 is MNHNS and CDR2 is SASEGT. DNA for the CDR3: TGTGCCAGCAGTGCCCTAGCGGGCTACGAGCAGTACGTC. Its protein product is CASSALAGYEQYV.

This clonotype was found a few times. The chain combines TRBV6-1 with TRBJ2-4, with a tentative D call TRBD2 (6 bases). V lost 11 bases and J lost 0, with 11 bases in between. The CDR3 covers 13 residues. Germline-derived CDR1 and CDR2 are MNHNS and SASEGT. CDR3 nucleotides: TGTGCCGTATTAGCGGTAGCCAAAAACATTCAGTACTTC. Translated, it gives CAVLAVAKNIQYF.

The rearrangement uses TRBV20-1 and TRBJ2-1; TRBD2 matches at 9 bases. Germline V CDR1 and CDR2: DFQATT, SNEGSKA (reference sequence). V gave up 6 bases and J gave up 5 bases; unmatched junction bases: 8. This CDR3 comprises 14 residues. Here the CDR3 reads CSAPSGLADNEQFF. DNA of the CDR3: TGCAGTGCACCCTCGGGACTAGCTGACAATGAGCAGTTCTTC.

DNA of the CDR3: TGTGCCAGCAGCCCTCTAGCGGGAGGCCACAATGAGCAGTTCTTC. It codes for CASSPLAGGHNEQFF. J is TRBJ2-1 and V is TRBV7-6; 11 nucleotides agree with TRBD2. Germline CDR1 SGHVS, CDR2 FNYEAQ. The V and J ends lost 5 bases and 5 bases, in that order; junction bases with no gene match: 5. This CDR3 spans 15 amino acids.

The chain uses TRBV12-3 or TRBV12-4 and TRBJ1-1; 8 bases fit TRBD1. V trimming: 2 bases; J trimming: 8 bases; junction bases outside the gene matches: 13. The CDR3 totals 16 residues. DNA of the CDR3: TGTGCCAGCAGTTTATCCCCTACCCAGACAGGGGTCGAAGCTTTCTTT. Residues: CASSLSPTQTGVEAFF.

This chain joins TRBV7-9 and TRBJ2-4; 7 bases agree with TRBD1. V trimming: 2 bases; J trimming: 0 bases; junction bases outside the gene matches: 16. Per germline, CDR1 SEHNR and CDR2 FQNEAQ (reference sequence). CDR3 length: 20 amino acids. In nucleotides, the CDR3 is TGTGCCAGCAGCTTACCACTCCCGGGTGAACAGGGGCTAGCCAAAAACATTCAGTACTTC. Its translation is CASSLPLPGEQGLAKNIQYF.

V gene TRBV5-1 combines with J gene TRBJ2-7; D remains unclear. Germline loops: CDR1 SGHRS, CDR2 YFSETQ. The CDR3 runs to 13 residues. V was cut by 1 base and J by 3 bases, with 8 bases left in between. Here the CDR3 reads CASSLPRYYEQYV. The CDR3 DNA is TGCGCCAGCAGCTTGCCTAGATACTACGAGCAGTACGTC.

This clonotype has a handful of counts. This chain connects TRBV28 to TRBJ1-5; possible D gene TRBD1, 6 bases. Germline assignment: CDR1 MDHEN and CDR2 SYDVKM. V lost 6 bases and J 9 bases, leaving 18 bases between the germline ends. The CDR3 contains 14 residues. The CDR3 bases are TGTGCCAGCAGCAATACAGGGCAATCTTGGCCCCAGCATTTT. As protein: CASSNTGQSWPQHF.

A few counts support this clonotype. This sequence joins TRBV28 and TRBJ2-1, with 9 bases fitting TRBD2. Trimming took 5 bases from V and 2 from J; bases not matched to a gene: 7. From germline, CDR1 is MDHEN and CDR2 SYDVKM. CDR3 size: 16 residues. DNA for the CDR3: TGTGCCAGCAGTCTTTTAGCGGGAGTAGCCTACAATGAGCAGTTCTTC. It translates to CASSLLAGVAYNEQFF.

In its sample, this clonotype was seen many times. The chain links TRBV12-3 or TRBV12-4 to TRBJ2-7; the D gene is possibly TRBD2 (6 bases). CDR3 length equals 13 residues. Trimming stripped 6 bases from V and 2 bases from J, with 11 bases between. The CDR3 DNA is TGTGCCAGCAGCTTTGGCGGGACCTACGAGCAGTACTTC. Translation gives CASSFGGTYEQYF.

This rearrangement joins TRBV5-6 to TRBJ2-1; D is ambiguous. Trimming stripped 3 bases from V and 8 bases from J, with 21 bases between. CDR3 length equals 16 residues. In germline, CDR1 is SGHDT, CDR2 YYEEEE. The CDR3 region has the DNA TGTGCCAGCAGCTCTAAGAGGTCTAGTCGGTTGGATGAGCAGTTCTTC. Amino acid sequence: CASSSKRSSRLDEQFF.

This clonotype showed up many times. The chain has TRBV18 and TRBJ2-5; D remains ambiguous. The ends were cut back, 8 bases at V and 2 bases at J, with 12 bases in the middle. CDR3 length: 13 residues. The germline V gene encodes CDR1 KGHSH and CDR2 LQKENI. CDR3 DNA: TGTGCCAGCAGCCCTGACTTGCAAGAGACCCAGTACTTC. This translates into CASSPDLQETQYF.

This clonotype was seen repeatedly, ten times or more. V usage is TRBV12-3 or TRBV12-4 and J usage is TRBJ1-2, with D perhaps matching TRBD1 (5 bases). The length of the CDR3 is 14 residues. Trimming stripped 4 bases from V and 2 bases from J, with 11 bases between. The CDR3 spells CASSSGQGNYGYTF. CDR3 nucleotides: TGTGCCAGCAGTTCTGGCCAGGGAAACTATGGCTACACCTTC.

This clonotype has ten or more counts. J is TRBJ2-1 and V is TRBV6-2 or TRBV6-3, with 7 bases fitting TRBD1. With 2 bases clipped from V and 6 bases from J, the junction kept 10 bases outside the gene matches. The CDR3 runs 16 residues. Germline CDR1 MNHEY, CDR2 SVGEGT. The CDR3 nucleotides are TGTGCCAGCAGTTACCTTAGGGACAGCTGGAGCAATGAGCAGTTCTTC. Translating it yields CASSYLRDSWSNEQFF.

Regarding this clonotype: The junction does not match germline at one end; this may be a read error. This chain uses TRBV7-2 with TRBJ2-1; D call uncertain. In germline, CDR1 is SGHTA, CDR2 FQGNSA. The CDR3 is made up of 16 amino acids. The CDR3 DNA reads as TGTGCCAGCAGCTTAGTAGGCCTGAGCTCCTACATTGAGCAGTTCTTC. Its translation is CASSLVGLSSYIEQFF. Supplemented by reference TRBV7-2 and TRBJ2-1, the full variable domain reads GAGVSQSPSNKVTEKGKDVELRCDPISGHTALYWYRQSLGQGLEFLIYFQGNSAPDKSGLPSDRFSAERTGGSVSTLTIQRTQQEDSAVYLCASSLVGLSSYIEQFFGPGTRLTVL.

The CDR3 DNA is TGTGCCAGCAGCTCAAGTTGGGGAAGCGATACGCAGTATTTT. Translated, it gives CASSSSWGSDTQYF. The chain links TRBV11-2 to TRBJ2-3; D is undetermined. This CDR3 contains 14 residues. Germline assignment: CDR1 SGHAT and CDR2 FQNNGV. The V and J ends lost 4 bases and 6 bases respectively, with 14 bases between them.

The V and J genes are TRBV30 and TRBJ1-2; D remains unclear. The CDR3 loop spans 11 amino acids. Between the trimmed V and J ends, which lost 3 bases and 7 bases, there was a span of 9 bases. Per germline, CDR1 GTSNPN and CDR2 SVGIG (reference sequence). The CDR3 sequence is CAWSPDGGYTF. The CDR3 region has the DNA TGTGCCTGGAGCCCGGACGGTGGCTACACCTTC.

This clonotype was counted between two and nine times. The V and J genes are TRBV11-3 and TRBJ2-1; D is perhaps TRBD2 (6 bases). CDR1 is SGHNT and CDR2 is YENEEA in the germline V gene. Trimming removed 1 base from V and 3 bases from J, with 13 bases in between. CDR3 length equals 16 residues. CDR3 sequence: CASSLVSGSGYNEQFF. The CDR3 bases are TGTGCCAGCAGCTTAGTTTCCGGGAGCGGCTACAATGAGCAGTTCTTC.

This clonotype was seen ten or more times. This chain connects TRBV7-2 to TRBJ2-1, with unresolved D. In germline, CDR1 is SGHTA, CDR2 FQGNSA. The CDR3 is made up of 17 amino acids. V was clipped by 1 base and J by 0 bases, with 13 bases between them. The CDR3 region has the DNA TGTGCCAGCAGCTTAGATGGGCAGACCCGCTCCTACAATGAGCAGTTCTTC. Its protein product is CASSLDGQTRSYNEQFF. Based on the CDR3 plus reference TRBV7-2 and TRBJ2-1, the full variable domain is GAGVSQSPSNKVTEKGKDVELRCDPISGHTALYWYRQSLGQGLEFLIYFQGNSAPDKSGLPSDRFSAERTGGSVSTLTIQRTQQEDSAVYLCASSLDGQTRSYNEQFFGPGTRLTVL.

Many counts were recorded for this clonotype. The chain links TRBV7-2 to TRBJ1-2; D is uncertain. CDR3 length equals 14 residues. Per the germline V gene, CDR1 is SGHTA and CDR2 is FQGNSA. The V and J ends lost 0 bases and 4 bases respectively, with 9 bases between them. The CDR3 region is CASSLAGSFYGYTF. The CDR3, as DNA: TGTGCCAGCAGCTTAGCTGGGAGTTTCTATGGCTACACCTTC. Variable domain in full (rest from reference TRBV7-2 and TRBJ1-2): GAGVSQSPSNKVTEKGKDVELRCDPISGHTALYWYRQSLGQGLEFLIYFQGNSAPDKSGLPSDRFSAERTGGSVSTLTIQRTQQEDSAVYLCASSLAGSFYGYTFGSGTRLTVV.

This clonotype was counted many times. The chain uses TRBV6-1 and TRBJ1-1; the match to TRBD1 covers 8 bases. V was clipped by 6 bases and J by 7 bases; unmatched bases: 4. CDR3 length equals 12 residues. Germline CDR1 MNHNS, CDR2 SASEGT. CDR3 coding DNA: TGTGCCAGCAGGAGAGGACAGGGTGAAGCTTTCTTT. Amino acids: CASRRGQGEAFF.